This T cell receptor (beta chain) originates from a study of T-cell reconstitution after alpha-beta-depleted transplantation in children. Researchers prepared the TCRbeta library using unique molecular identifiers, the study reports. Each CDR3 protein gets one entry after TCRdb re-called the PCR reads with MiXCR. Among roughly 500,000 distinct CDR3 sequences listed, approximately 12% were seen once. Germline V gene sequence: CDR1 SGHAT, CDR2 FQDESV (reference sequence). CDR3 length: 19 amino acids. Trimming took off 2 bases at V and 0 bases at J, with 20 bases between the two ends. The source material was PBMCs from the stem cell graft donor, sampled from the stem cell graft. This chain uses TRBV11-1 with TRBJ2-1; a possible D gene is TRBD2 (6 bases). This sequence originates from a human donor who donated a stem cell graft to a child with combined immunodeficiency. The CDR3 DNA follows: TGTGCCAGCAGCTTAAACCGGGGGTCCATTTTTAGCTCCTACAATGAGCAGTTCTTC. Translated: CASSLNRGSIFSSYNEQFF.